This TCR beta chain was obtained from a study of blood T cell repertoires in COVID-19. V was pared by 3 bases and J by 6 bases, with 8 bases between. This CDR3 comprises 13 residues. Germline CDR1 is LGHDT and CDR2 is YNNKEL (reference sequence). Repertoires were generated with immunoSEQ multiplex PCR, while TCRdb's copy carries only in-frame clones and drops some. This sample has roughly 40,000 clones, with approximately 80% found just once. The sample holds a few counts of this clone. The source material was peripheral blood. The chain uses TRBV3-1 (or the pseudogene TRBV3-2) and TRBJ2-2; D gene uncertain. The clonotype comes from a human donor in a cohort sampled during active COVID-19. The CDR3 coding sequence is TGTGCCAGCAGCCATTTCGGAGCCGGGGAGCTGTTTTTT. It translates to CASSHFGAGELFF.